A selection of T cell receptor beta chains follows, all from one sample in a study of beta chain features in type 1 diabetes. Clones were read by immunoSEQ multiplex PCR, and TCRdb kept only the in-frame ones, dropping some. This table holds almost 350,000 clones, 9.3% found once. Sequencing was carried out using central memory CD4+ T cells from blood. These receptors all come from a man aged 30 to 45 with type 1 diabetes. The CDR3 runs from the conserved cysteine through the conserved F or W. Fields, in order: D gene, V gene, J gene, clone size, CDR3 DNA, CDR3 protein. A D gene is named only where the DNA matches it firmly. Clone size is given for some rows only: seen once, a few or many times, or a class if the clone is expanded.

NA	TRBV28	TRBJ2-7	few	TGTGCCAGCAGCCCAATGGGACAATCAGGGTACGAGCAGTACTTC	CASSPMGQSGYEQYF
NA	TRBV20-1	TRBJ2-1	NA	TGCAGTGCTAGGGACCCCCAGTTCTTC	CSARDPQFF
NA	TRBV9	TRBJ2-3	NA	TGTGCCAGCAGCGTAGGGGGATACCGCACAGATGCGCAGTATTTT	CASSVGGYRTDAQYF
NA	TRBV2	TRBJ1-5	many	TGTGCCAGCAGTGGTAGCAATCAGCCCCAGCATTTT	CASSGSNQPQHF
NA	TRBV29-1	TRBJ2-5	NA	TGCAGCGCTGGGATTGGGGGTTCGGACAGACAAGAGACCCAGTACTTC	CSAGIGGSDRQETQYF
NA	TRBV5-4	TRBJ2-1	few	TGTGCCAGCAGCCTCGCTAGCGCTCGGTACAATGAGCAGTTCTTC	CASSLASARYNEQFF
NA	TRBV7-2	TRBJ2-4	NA	TGTGCCAGCAGCTTAGACCAACAGTATGTAAAAAACATTCAGTACTTC	CASSLDQQYVKNIQYF
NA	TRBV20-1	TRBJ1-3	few	TGCAGTGCTAGTCGTTCGGACACCATATATTTT	CSASRSDTIYF
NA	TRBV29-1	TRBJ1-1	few	TGCAGCGTTGAAGGAGGCGCTGGTGAAGCTTTCTTT	CSVEGGAGEAFF
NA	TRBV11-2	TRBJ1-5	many	TGTGCCAGCAGCGCGGACCCGAACCAGCCCCAGCATTTT	CASSADPNQPQHF
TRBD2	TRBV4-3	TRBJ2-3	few	TGCGCCAGCAGCCAAGATATGCGGGGGGGCAGCACAGATACGCAGTATTTT	CASSQDMRGGSTDTQYF
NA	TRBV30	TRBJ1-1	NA	TGTGCCTGGAGCGGGGGGGGATGGACTGAAGCTTTCTTT	CAWSGGGWTEAFF
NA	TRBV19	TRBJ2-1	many	TGTGCCTCATGGGGGCATGAGCAGTTCTTC	CASWGHEQFF
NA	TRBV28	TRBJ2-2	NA	TGTGCCAGCGGCCCGAACACCGGGGAGCTGTTTTTT	CASGPNTGELFF
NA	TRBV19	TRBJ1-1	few	TGTGCCAGTAGGCGGGCCGCGAACACTGAAGCTTTCTTT	CASRRAANTEAFF
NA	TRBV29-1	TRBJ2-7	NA	TGCAGCGACAAACAGGTTCCCCCAGCCTACGAGCAGTACTTC	CSDKQVPPAYEQYF
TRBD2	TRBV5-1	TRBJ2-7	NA	TGCGCCAGCAGCTTAAGTAGCGGGGGGATCTACGAGCAGTACTTC	CASSLSSGGIYEQYF
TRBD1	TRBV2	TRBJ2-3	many	TGTGCCAGCAGTGACAGGACAGGGTTAGATACGCAGTATTTT	CASSDRTGLDTQYF
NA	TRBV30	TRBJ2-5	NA	TGTGCCTGGAATGCGGGCGGGGGCCCCCAAGAGACCCAGTACTTC	CAWNAGGGPQETQYF
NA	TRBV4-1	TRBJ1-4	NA	TGCGCCAGCACCTATGAAGCAACTAATGAAAAACTGTTTTTT	CASTYEATNEKLFF
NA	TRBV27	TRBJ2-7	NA	TGTGCCAGCAGTTCCTTCGGGACACTATCCTACGAGCAGTACTTC	CASSSFGTLSYEQYF
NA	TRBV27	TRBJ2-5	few	TGTGCCAGCAGCTCCCTCGGGGAGACCCAGTACTTC	CASSSLGETQYF
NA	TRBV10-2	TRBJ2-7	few	TGCGCCAGCAGTGGCAGGGCAAGAGGGCCCTACGAGCAGTACTTC	CASSGRARGPYEQYF
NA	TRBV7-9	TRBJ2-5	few	TGTGCCAGCAGCTTCGGGGGGCATTCGGAGACCCAGTACTTC	CASSFGGHSETQYF
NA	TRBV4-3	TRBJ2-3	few	TGCGCCAGCAGCCAAGATGGACTGAGCACAGATACGCAGTATTTT	CASSQDGLSTDTQYF
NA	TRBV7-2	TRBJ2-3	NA	TGTGCCAGCAGCTTAGGGGGCCGCCAGGCAGATACGCAGTATTTT	CASSLGGRQADTQYF
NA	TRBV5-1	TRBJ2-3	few	TGCGCCAGCAGCTTAGCAGGAATCACAGATACGCAGTATTTT	CASSLAGITDTQYF
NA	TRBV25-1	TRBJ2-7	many	TGTGCCAGCAGTCAGGGGGGCACCACGTACTTC	CASSQGGTTYF
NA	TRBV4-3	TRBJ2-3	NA	TGCGCCAGCAGCCAAGATCACGGCGGAGGGGGCACAGATACGCAGTATTTT	CASSQDHGGGGTDTQYF
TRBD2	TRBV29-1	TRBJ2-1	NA	TGCAGCGTTGAGCCTAGCGGGGGGGGCGTAAATGAGCAGTTCTTC	CSVEPSGGGVNEQFF
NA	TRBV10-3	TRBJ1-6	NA	TGTGCCATCAGTGAGGCGGGGGGGCACAATTCACCCCTCCACTTT	CAISEAGGHNSPLHF
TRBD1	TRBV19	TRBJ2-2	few	TGTGCCAGTAGGAAAACAGGGGACACCGGGGAGCTGTTTTTT	CASRKTGDTGELFF
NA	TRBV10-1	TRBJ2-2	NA	TGCGCCAGCGGAAGACAGACGAACACCGGGGAGCTGTTTTTT	CASGRQTNTGELFF
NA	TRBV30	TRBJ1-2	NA	TGTGCCTGGAGTACGCAGGTACTCTATGGCTACACCTTC	CAWSTQVLYGYTF
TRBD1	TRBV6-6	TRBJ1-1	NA	TGTGCCACTGGACAGGGGACCACTGAAGCTTTCTTT	CATGQGTTEAFF
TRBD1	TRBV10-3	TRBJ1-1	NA	TGTGCCATCGGGCTTTCACCGGGACAGGGGGACACTGAAGCTTTCTTT	CAIGLSPGQGDTEAFF
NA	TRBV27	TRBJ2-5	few	TGTGCCAGCAGCCCTACGGGGGCAGGAGAGACCCAGTACTTC	CASSPTGAGETQYF
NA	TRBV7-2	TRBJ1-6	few	TGTGCCAGCAGCTTAGGCGCTCAGGATAATTCACCCCTCCACTTT	CASSLGAQDNSPLHF
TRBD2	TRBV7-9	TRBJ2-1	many	TGTGCCAGCAGCTCCCAAGGTAGCGGGGGAGACGGTGAGCAGTTCTTC	CASSSQGSGGDGEQFF
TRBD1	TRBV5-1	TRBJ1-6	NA	TGCGCCAGCAGCTTGGGACAGGGGGAATCATCTTCACCCCTCCACTTT	CASSLGQGESSSPLHF
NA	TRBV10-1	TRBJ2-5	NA	TGCGCCAGCAGTGGACAGGCTCAAGAGACCCAGTACTTC	CASSGQAQETQYF
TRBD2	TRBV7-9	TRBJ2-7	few	TGTGCCAGCAGCTTAGACGGCCGGGGGGGCCTTCGGGAGCAGTACTTC	CASSLDGRGGLREQYF
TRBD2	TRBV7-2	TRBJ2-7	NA	TGTGCCAGCAGCTTTAGCGGGGGGCTTACCTACGAGCAGTACTTC	CASSFSGGLTYEQYF
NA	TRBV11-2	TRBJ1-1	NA	TGTGCCAGCAGCTCGCAGGTGTACACTGAAGCTTTCTTT	CASSSQVYTEAFF
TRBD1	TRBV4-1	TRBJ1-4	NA	TGCGCCAGCAGCCAAGAAAAGGGGGCAGCCCAAAAACTGTTTTTT	CASSQEKGAAQKLFF
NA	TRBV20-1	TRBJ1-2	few	TGCAGTGCTAGAAACAGCCATGGCTACACCTTC	CSARNSHGYTF
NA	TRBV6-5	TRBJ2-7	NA	TGTGCCAGCAGCCCCGGTGGTCTCTCCTACGAGCAGTACTTC	CASSPGGLSYEQYF
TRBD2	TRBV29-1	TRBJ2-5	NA	TGCAGCGCTGGGGACAGCGGGAGGGGGGAGACCCAGTACTTC	CSAGDSGRGETQYF